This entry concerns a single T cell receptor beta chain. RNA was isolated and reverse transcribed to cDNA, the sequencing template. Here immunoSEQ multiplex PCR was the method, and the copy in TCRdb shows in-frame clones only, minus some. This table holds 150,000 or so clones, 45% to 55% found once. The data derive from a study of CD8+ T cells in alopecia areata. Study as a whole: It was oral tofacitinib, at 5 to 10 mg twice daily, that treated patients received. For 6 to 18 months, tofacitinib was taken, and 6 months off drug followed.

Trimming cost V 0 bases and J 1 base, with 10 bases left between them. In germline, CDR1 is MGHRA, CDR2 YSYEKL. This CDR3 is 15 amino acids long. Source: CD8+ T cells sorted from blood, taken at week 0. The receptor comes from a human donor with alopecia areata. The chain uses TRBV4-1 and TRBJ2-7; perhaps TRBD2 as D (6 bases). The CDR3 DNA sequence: TGCGCCAGCAGCCAAGATCGAGGGACTTCCTACGAGCAGTACTTC. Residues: CASSQDRGTSYEQYF.